The 20 T cell receptor beta chains reported below all come from one sample, sequenced in a study of neurological immune-mediated disorders. TCRdb used MiXCR to reprocess the 5' RACE reads, holding one entry per CDR3 protein. The data hold around 83,000 distinct CDR3 sequences, with 13% to 15% observed a single time. Source material: PBMCs. The source is a woman in her 50s in good health.

This clonotype has at least ten counts. The J gene is TRBJ2-1, the V gene TRBV28, with D unresolved. With 9 bases removed from V and 3 bases from J, the gap between germline ends came to 6 bases. This CDR3 is built from 11 residues. CDR1 and CDR2 (germline): MDHEN, SYDVKM. The CDR3 loop is CASGFYNEQFF. CDR3 nucleotide sequence: TGTGCCAGTGGTTTCTACAATGAGCAGTTCTTC.

This clonotype was observed at least ten times. This sequence joins TRBV20-1 and TRBJ1-6; weak D call: TRBD1 (6 bases). Per germline, CDR1 DFQATT and CDR2 SNEGSKA (reference sequence). CDR3 length: 15 amino acids. The V end lost 1 base, the J end lost 9 bases, and 16 bases lay between the germline ends. CDR3 nucleotides: TGCAGTGCTAGAGGACGAGAGGGGGGCGTTTCACCCCTCCACTTT. Translating it yields CSARGREGGVSPLHF.

This clonotype was counted at least ten times. This chain joins TRBV7-8 and TRBJ2-1, with D possibly being TRBD1 (6 bases). V was clipped by 1 base and J by 2 bases, with 18 bases between them. Germline CDR1 SGHVS, CDR2 FQNEAQ. CDR3 length equals 18 residues. The CDR3 bases are TGTGCCAGCAGCTTAGTCGGCCGACGTGGACAGCCCTACAATGAGCAGTTCTTC. Its protein product is CASSLVGRRGQPYNEQFF. Full variable domain (missing parts from reference TRBV7-8 and TRBJ2-1): GAGVSQSPRYKVAKRGQDVALRCDPISGHVSLFWYQQALGQGPEFLTYFQNEAQLDKSGLPSDRFFAERPEGSVSTLKIQRTQQEDSAVYLCASSLVGRRGQPYNEQFFGPGTRLTVL.

This clonotype appeared a few times. This rearrangement joins TRBV12-3 or TRBV12-4 to TRBJ2-2; 9 bases align to TRBD1. The CDR3 contains 17 residues. The junction had 13 bases not matched to a gene; V was cut back by 5 bases and J by 6 bases. The CDR3 DNA sequence: TGTGCCAGCAGTCGCCTTCGACAGGGGGGAGGGGCCGGGGAGCTGTTTTTT. Its protein is CASSRLRQGGGAGELFF.

This clonotype was recorded many times. The V call is TRBV5-1, the J call TRBJ2-5, with D perhaps assigned TRBD1 or TRBD2 (5 bases each). CDR1 and CDR2 (germline): SGHRS, YFSETQ. This CDR3 contains 14 residues. V was pared by 0 bases and J by 5 bases, with 11 bases between. Here the CDR3 reads CASSLVQGGETQYF. In DNA, the CDR3 is TGCGCCAGCAGCTTGGTTCAGGGCGGGGAGACCCAGTACTTC.

This clonotype was seen many times. This sequence joins TRBV20-1 and TRBJ1-1; TRBD1 agrees at 8 bases. The CDR3 spans 14 residues. After removal of 0 bases from V and 5 bases from J, the junction contained 5 bases not matched to a gene. Per germline, CDR1 DFQATT and CDR2 SNEGSKA (reference sequence). For the CDR3, the DNA is TGCAGTGCTAGAGATCGACAGGGGAGGACTGAAGCTTTCTTT. Its protein is CSARDRQGRTEAFF.

This sequence joins TRBV13 and TRBJ2-7, with D unresolved. The CDR3 covers 14 residues. Germline values: CDR1 PRHDT, CDR2 FYEKMQ (reference sequence). Trimming cost V 7 bases and J 2 bases, with 15 bases left between them. The CDR3 sequence is CASTRRVTPYEQYF. DNA for the CDR3: TGTGCCAGCACCCGACGGGTCACCCCCTACGAGCAGTACTTC.

This rearrangement joins TRBV5-7 to TRBJ1-6; no reliable D call. TRBV5-7 is flagged as an ORF with uncertain function. This CDR3 has 17 residues. V was trimmed by 2 bases and J by 0 bases, leaving 12 bases between them. In DNA, the CDR3 is TGTGCCAGCAGCTTTAAAACGGACCGCTCCTATAATTCACCCCTCCACTTT. It codes for CASSFKTDRSYNSPLHF.

This clonotype has more than one count but fewer than ten. The J gene is TRBJ2-1, the V gene TRBV24-1; D uncertain. The CDR3 sequence is 11 residues long. Germline loops: CDR1 KGHDR, CDR2 SFDVKD. The CDR3 spells CPSSDLGWQFF. The CDR3 region has the DNA TGTCCCTCCAGTGATTTAGGGTGGCAGTTCTTC.

This clonotype was seen repeatedly, ten times or more. The chain recombines TRBV5-1 with TRBJ2-7, with D perhaps being TRBD1 or TRBD2 (5 bases each). Germline values: CDR1 SGHRS, CDR2 YFSETQ. The V end lost 2 bases, the J end lost 6 bases, and 15 bases lay between the germline ends. CDR3 size: 14 residues. The CDR3 is CASSLEGERGEQYF. CDR3 nucleotide sequence: TGCGCCAGCAGCTTAGAAGGCGAGAGGGGCGAGCAGTACTTC.

This clonotype was seen ten or more times. This chain joins TRBV20-1 and TRBJ2-5; 13 bases line up with TRBD2. This CDR3 region has 18 residues. Germline values: CDR1 DFQATT, CDR2 SNEGSKA (reference sequence). Unmatched junction bases numbered 12, after V lost 1 base and J lost 4 bases. The CDR3 DNA reads as TGCAGTGCTAGAGCCCCACTAGCGGGAGGGCCCTTCGTAGAGACCCAGTACTTC. It translates to CSARAPLAGGPFVETQYF.

The sample holds many counts of this clonotype. The chain couples TRBV7-9 to TRBJ2-7, with 7 bases that match TRBD1. Germline-derived CDR1 and CDR2 are SEHNR and FQNEAQ (reference sequence). The V segment lost 5 bases and the J segment 2 bases; nucleotides outside the gene matches: 9. CDR3 size: 15 residues. The DNA for the CDR3 is TGTGCCAGCAGCGCGGTCGGACAGGAAACCTACGAGCAGTACTTC. Amino acid sequence: CASSAVGQETYEQYF.

This clonotype was detected many times. This sequence joins TRBV10-3 and TRBJ1-2; tentatively, D is TRBD1 (5 bases). V was trimmed by 2 bases and J by 2 bases, leaving 12 bases between them. The germline gives CDR1 ENHRY, CDR2 SYGVKD. The CDR3 is 15 amino acids. The CDR3 loop reads CAISERRGGNYGYTF. The DNA for the CDR3 is TGTGCCATCAGTGAGCGAAGGGGAGGAAACTATGGCTACACCTTC.

This clonotype occurred many times. This rearrangement joins TRBV7-2 to TRBJ1-5, with 10 bases aligning to TRBD1. The CDR3 totals 14 residues. Trimming cost V 5 bases and J 9 bases; bases outside gene matches: 7. Germline V gives CDR1 SGHTA, CDR2 FQGNSA. CDR3 bases: TGTGCCAGCAGCCCTGGACAGGGGGACCGGCCCCAGCATTTT. It specifies CASSPGQGDRPQHF. Full variable domain (missing parts from reference TRBV7-2 and TRBJ1-5): GAGVSQSPSNKVTEKGKDVELRCDPISGHTALYWYRQSLGQGLEFLIYFQGNSAPDKSGLPSDRFSAERTGGSVSTLTIQRTQQEDSAVYLCASSPGQGDRPQHFGDGTRLSIL.

The J gene is TRBJ2-3, the V gene TRBV11-2; a possible D gene is TRBD1 (5 bases). CDR1 SGHAT and CDR2 FQNNGV come from the germline V gene. V was pared by 7 bases and J by 3 bases, with 17 bases between. The CDR3 covers 15 residues. CDR3 protein: CASNWTPLGTDTQYF. CDR3 DNA: TGTGCCAGCAACTGGACACCCCTGGGTACAGATACGCAGTATTTT.

The chain has TRBV9 and TRBJ2-2; D is uncertain. With 5 bases removed from V and 7 bases from J, the gap between germline ends came to 12 bases. The CDR3 spans 13 residues. The germline V gene encodes CDR1 SGDLS and CDR2 YYNGEE. The CDR3 reads CASRPGLRGELFF. CDR3 in DNA: TGTGCCAGCAGACCCGGTCTGCGCGGGGAGCTGTTTTTT.

At least ten counts were recorded for this clonotype. The CDR3 sequence: CASSTGLAGMKNIQYF. DNA for the CDR3: TGTGCCAGCAGCACAGGACTAGCGGGGATGAAAAACATTCAGTACTTC. The chain carries TRBV5-4 and TRBJ2-4, with TRBD2 matching 12 bases. The CDR3 consists of 16 residues. The V gene end was trimmed by 4 bases and the J gene end by 4 bases; junction bases not matched to a gene: 6. The germline V gene encodes CDR1 SGHNT and CDR2 YYREEE (reference sequence).

This clonotype showed up many times. The V and J genes are TRBV3-1 and TRBJ2-5; 11 bases match TRBD2. Germline CDR1 reads LGHDT; CDR2 reads YNNKEL (reference sequence). With 6 bases clipped from V and 4 bases from J, the junction kept 16 bases outside the gene matches. The CDR3 runs to 18 residues. CDR3 bases: TGTGCCAGCAGTCCCGTCGGAACTAGCGGGGGTCGGGGAGAGACCCAGTACTTC. It yields the protein CASSPVGTSGGRGETQYF.

This clonotype was found many times. The chain uses TRBV12-3 or TRBV12-4 and TRBJ2-7; no definite D call. V was shortened by 0 bases and J by 3 bases, with 12 bases between the two germline ends. The CDR3 is 15 amino acids. The CDR3 sequence: CASSLARDTFYEQYF. Written as DNA, the CDR3 is TGTGCCAGCAGTTTAGCCCGTGACACGTTCTACGAGCAGTACTTC.

This clonotype was seen more than once but under ten times. The V gene is TRBV2, the J gene TRBJ2-1; a possible D gene is TRBD2 (7 bases). The V gene lost 7 bases and the J gene lost 5 bases, with 15 bases spanning the gap. The CDR3 sequence is 14 residues long. Germline-derived CDR1 and CDR2 are SNHLY and FYNNEI. The CDR3 nucleotides are TGTGCCAGCACTGGGGGGCTAGCGGACAATGAGCAGTTCTTC. It codes for CASTGGLADNEQFF.